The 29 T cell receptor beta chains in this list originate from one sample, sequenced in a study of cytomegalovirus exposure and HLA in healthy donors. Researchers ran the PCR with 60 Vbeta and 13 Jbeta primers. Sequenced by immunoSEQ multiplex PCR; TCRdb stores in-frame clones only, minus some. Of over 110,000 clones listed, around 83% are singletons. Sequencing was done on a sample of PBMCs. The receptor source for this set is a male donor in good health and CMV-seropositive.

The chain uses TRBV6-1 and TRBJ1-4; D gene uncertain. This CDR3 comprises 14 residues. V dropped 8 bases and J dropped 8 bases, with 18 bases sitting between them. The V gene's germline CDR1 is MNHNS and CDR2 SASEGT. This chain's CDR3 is CASSDMFAGEKLFF. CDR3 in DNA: TGTGCCAGCTCAGACATGTTTGCGGGGGAAAAACTGTTTTTT.

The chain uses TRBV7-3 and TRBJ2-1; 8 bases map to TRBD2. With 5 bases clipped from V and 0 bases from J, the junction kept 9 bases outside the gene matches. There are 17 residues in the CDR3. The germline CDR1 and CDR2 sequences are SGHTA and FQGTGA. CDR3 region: CASSRIGGGGSYNEQFF. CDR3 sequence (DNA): TGTGCCAGCAGCCGAATCGGGGGGGGCGGCTCCTACAATGAGCAGTTCTTC.

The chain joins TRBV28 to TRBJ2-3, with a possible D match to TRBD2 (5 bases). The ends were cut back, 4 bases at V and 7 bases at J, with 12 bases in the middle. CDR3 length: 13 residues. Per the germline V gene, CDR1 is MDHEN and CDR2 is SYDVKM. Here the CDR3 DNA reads TGTGCCAGCAGTTCCCTCCGGGGATATACGCAGTATTTT. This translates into CASSSLRGYTQYF.

The CDR3 nucleotides are TGTGCCAGCAGCTACCTAGGACAGCACTACGAGCAGTACTTC. Residues: CASSYLGQHYEQYF. This chain links TRBV5-5 with TRBJ2-7, with D possibly TRBD1 on 6 matching bases. V was shortened by 3 bases and J by 3 bases, with 13 bases between the two germline ends. The CDR3 spans 14 residues. CDR1 and CDR2 (germline): SGHKS, YYEKEE (reference sequence).

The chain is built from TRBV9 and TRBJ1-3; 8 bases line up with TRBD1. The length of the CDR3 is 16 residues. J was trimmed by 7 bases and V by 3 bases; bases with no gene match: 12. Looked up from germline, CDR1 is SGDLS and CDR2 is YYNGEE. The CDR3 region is CASSEPQGAMGNTIYF. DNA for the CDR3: TGTGCCAGCAGCGAACCTCAGGGGGCCATGGGGAACACCATATATTTT. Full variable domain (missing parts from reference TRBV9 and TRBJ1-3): DSGVTQTPKHLITATGQRVTLRCSPRSGDLSVYWYQQSLDQGLQFLIQYYNGEERAKGNILERFSAQQFPDLHSELNLSSLELGDSALYFCASSEPQGAMGNTIYFGEGSWLTVV.

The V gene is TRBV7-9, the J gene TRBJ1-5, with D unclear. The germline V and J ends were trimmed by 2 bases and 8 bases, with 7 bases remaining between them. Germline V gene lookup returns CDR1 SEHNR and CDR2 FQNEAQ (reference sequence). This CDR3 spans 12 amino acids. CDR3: CASSLRTEPQHF. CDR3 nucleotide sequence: TGTGCCAGCAGCTTACGCACGGAGCCCCAGCATTTT.

The CDR3 is CATSRDRAGYEQYF. CDR3 coding DNA: TGTGCCACCAGCAGAGATCGGGCAGGGTACGAGCAGTACTTC. The gene calls are TRBV15 and TRBJ2-7; weak D call: TRBD1 (5 bases). V was trimmed by 0 bases and J by 4 bases, leaving 10 bases between them. The CDR3 has 14 residues. The germline gives CDR1 LNHNV, CDR2 YYDKDF (reference sequence).

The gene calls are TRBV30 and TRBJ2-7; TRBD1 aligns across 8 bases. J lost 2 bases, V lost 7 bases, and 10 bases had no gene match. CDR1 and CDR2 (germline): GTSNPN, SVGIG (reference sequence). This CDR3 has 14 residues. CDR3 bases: TGTGCCTCCACTCCGGGACAGGTAACCTACGAGCAGTACTTC. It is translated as CASTPGQVTYEQYF.

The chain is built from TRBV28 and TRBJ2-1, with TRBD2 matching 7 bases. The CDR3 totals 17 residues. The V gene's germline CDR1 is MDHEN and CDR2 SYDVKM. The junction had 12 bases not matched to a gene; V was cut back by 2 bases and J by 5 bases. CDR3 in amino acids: CASSLPKTSPADNEQFF. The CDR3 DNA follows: TGTGCCAGCAGTTTACCCAAGACTAGCCCCGCCGACAATGAGCAGTTCTTC.

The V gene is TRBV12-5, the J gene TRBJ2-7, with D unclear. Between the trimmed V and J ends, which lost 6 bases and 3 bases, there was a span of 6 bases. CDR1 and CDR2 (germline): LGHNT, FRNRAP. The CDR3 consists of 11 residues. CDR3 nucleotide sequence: TGTGCTAGTGGATCGAGCTACGAGCAGTACTTC. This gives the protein CASGSSYEQYF.

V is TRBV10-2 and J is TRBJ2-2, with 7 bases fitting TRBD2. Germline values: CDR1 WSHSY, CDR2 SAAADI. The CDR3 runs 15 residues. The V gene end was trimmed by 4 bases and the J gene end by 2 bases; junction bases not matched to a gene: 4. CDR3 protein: CASSGGGSNTGELFF. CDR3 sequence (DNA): TGCGCCAGCAGTGGGGGGGGGTCCAACACCGGGGAGCTGTTTTTT.

The CDR3 spells CASSGTVLTSYEQYF. CDR3 nucleotide sequence: TGTGCCAGCAGCGGAACAGTCTTAACCTCCTACGAGCAGTACTTC. This sequence joins TRBV2 and TRBJ2-7; D remains ambiguous. The ends were cut back, 6 bases at V and 0 bases at J, with 15 bases in the middle. The CDR3 has 15 amino acids. CDR1 SNHLY and CDR2 FYNNEI come from the germline V gene.

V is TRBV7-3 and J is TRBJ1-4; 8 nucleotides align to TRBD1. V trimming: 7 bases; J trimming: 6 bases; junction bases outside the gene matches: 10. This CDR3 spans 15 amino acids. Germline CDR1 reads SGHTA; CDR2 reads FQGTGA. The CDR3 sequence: CASIRTTGVYEKLFF. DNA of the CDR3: TGTGCCAGCATCCGAACGACAGGGGTTTATGAAAAACTGTTTTTT.

CDR3 in amino acids: CASRTGERELFF. The DNA for the CDR3 is TGTGCCAGCCGTACAGGGGAAAGGGAGCTGTTTTTT. The V call is TRBV27, the J call TRBJ2-2; 7 bases line up with TRBD1. Germline V gene lookup returns CDR1 MNHEY and CDR2 SMNVEV (reference sequence). CDR3 size: 12 residues. V was clipped by 8 bases and J by 9 bases; unmatched bases: 6.

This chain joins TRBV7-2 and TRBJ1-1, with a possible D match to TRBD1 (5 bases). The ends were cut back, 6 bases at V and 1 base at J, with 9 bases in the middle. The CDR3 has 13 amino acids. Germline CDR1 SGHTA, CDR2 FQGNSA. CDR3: CASSRDRNTEAFF. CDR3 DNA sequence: TGTGCCAGCAGTCGAGACAGGAACACTGAAGCTTTCTTT.

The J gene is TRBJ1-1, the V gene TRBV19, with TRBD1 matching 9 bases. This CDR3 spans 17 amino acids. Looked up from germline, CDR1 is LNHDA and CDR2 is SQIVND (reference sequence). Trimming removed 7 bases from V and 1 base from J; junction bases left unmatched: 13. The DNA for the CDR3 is TGTGCCAGTACCCTGACAGGGGGGATTGACGGGAACACTGAAGCTTTCTTT. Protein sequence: CASTLTGGIDGNTEAFF. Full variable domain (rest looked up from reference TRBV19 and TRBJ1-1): DGGITQSPKYLFRKEGQNVTLSCEQNLNHDAMYWYRQDPGQGLRLIYYSQIVNDFQKGDIAEGYSVSREKKESFPLTVTSAQKNPTAFYLCASTLTGGIDGNTEAFFGQGTRLTVV.

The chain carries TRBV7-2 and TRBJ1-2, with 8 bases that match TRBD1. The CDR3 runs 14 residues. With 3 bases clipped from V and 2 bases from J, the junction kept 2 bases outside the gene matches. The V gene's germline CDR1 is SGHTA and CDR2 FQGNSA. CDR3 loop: CASSFDRGNYGYTF. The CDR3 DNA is TGTGCCAGCAGCTTCGACAGGGGCAACTATGGCTACACCTTC. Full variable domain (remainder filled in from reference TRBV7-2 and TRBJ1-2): GAGVSQSPSNKVTEKGKDVELRCDPISGHTALYWYRQSLGQGLEFLIYFQGNSAPDKSGLPSDRFSAERTGGSVSTLTIQRTQQEDSAVYLCASSFDRGNYGYTFGSGTRLTVV.

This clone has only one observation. CDR3 loop: CASSLALGTDYGYTF. The CDR3 DNA reads TGTGCCAGCAGCTTAGCGCTGGGGACAGACTATGGCTACACCTTC. The chain is built from TRBV7-2 and TRBJ1-2; 7 bases are shared with TRBD1. CDR1 and CDR2 from the germline V gene are SGHTA and FQGNSA. CDR3 length equals 15 residues. V was pared by 0 bases and J by 3 bases, with 4 bases of the junction left unmatched.

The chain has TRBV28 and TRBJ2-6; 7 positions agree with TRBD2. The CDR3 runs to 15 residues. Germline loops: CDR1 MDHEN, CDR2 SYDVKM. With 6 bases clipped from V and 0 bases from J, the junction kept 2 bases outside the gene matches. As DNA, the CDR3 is TGTGCCAGCAGCCCGGGGGGCTCTGGGGCCAACGTCCTGACTTTC. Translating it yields CASSPGGSGANVLTF.

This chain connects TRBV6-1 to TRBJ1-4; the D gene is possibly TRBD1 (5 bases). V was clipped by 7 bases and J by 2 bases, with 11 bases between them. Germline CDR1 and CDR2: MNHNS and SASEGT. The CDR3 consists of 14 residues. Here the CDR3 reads CASTSGITNEKLFF. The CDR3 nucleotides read TGTGCCAGCACCTCAGGGATTACTAATGAAAAACTGTTTTTT.

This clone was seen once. This chain's CDR3 is CASSLGQTYEQYF. DNA for the CDR3: TGTGCCAGCAGTCTCGGACAGACCTACGAGCAGTACTTC. The chain recombines TRBV28 with TRBJ2-7; the D gene is possibly TRBD1 (6 bases). The V end lost 5 bases, the J end lost 2 bases, and 10 bases lay between the germline ends. The length of the CDR3 is 13 residues. Per germline, CDR1 MDHEN and CDR2 SYDVKM.

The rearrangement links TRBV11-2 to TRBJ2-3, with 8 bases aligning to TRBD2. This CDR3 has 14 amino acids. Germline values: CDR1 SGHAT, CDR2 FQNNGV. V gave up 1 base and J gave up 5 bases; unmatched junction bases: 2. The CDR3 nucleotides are TGTGCCAGCAGCTTAGCGGGAGGGCAAGATACGCAGTATTTT. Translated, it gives CASSLAGGQDTQYF.

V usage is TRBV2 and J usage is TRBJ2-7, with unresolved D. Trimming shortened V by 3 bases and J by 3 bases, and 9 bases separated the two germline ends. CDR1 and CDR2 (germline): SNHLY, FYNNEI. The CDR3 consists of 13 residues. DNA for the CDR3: TGTGCCAGCAGTGACCCCCAGATCTACGAGCAGTACTTC. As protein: CASSDPQIYEQYF.

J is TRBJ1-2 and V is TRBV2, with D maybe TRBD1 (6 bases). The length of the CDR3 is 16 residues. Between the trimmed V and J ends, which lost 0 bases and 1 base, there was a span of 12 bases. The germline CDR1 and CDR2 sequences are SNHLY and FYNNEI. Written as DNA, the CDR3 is TGTGCCAGCAGTGAAGCAAAGGGGACATTTAACTATGGCTACACCTTC. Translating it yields CASSEAKGTFNYGYTF.

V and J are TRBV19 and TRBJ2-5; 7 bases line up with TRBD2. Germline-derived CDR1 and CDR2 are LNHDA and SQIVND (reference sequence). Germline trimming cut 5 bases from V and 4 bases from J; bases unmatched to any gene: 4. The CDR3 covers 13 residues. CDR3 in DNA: TGTGCCAGTAGTCGGGACTACTTAGAGACCCAGTACTTC. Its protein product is CASSRDYLETQYF. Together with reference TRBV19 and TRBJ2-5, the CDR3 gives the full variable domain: DGGITQSPKYLFRKEGQNVTLSCEQNLNHDAMYWYRQDPGQGLRLIYYSQIVNDFQKGDIAEGYSVSREKKESFPLTVTSAQKNPTAFYLCASSRDYLETQYFGPGTRLLVL.

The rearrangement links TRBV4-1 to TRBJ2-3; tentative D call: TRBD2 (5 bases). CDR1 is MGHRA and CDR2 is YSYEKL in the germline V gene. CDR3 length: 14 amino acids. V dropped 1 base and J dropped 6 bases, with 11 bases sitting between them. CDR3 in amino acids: CASSQGVATDTQYF. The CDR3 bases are TGCGCCAGCAGCCAAGGGGTAGCGACGGATACGCAGTATTTT.

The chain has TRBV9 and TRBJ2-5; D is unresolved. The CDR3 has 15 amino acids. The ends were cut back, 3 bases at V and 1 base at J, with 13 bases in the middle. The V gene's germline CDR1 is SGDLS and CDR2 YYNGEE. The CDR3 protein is CASSAGSGAQETQYF. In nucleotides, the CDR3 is TGTGCCAGCAGCGCCGGGTCTGGTGCCCAAGAGACCCAGTACTTC.

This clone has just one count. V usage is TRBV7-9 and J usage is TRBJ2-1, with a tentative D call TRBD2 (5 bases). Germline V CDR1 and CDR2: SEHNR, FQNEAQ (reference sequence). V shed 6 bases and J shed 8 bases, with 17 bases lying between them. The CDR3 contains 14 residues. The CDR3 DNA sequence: TGTGCCAGCAGAGACTACCTTACGGTCGATGAGCAGTTCTTC. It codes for CASRDYLTVDEQFF.

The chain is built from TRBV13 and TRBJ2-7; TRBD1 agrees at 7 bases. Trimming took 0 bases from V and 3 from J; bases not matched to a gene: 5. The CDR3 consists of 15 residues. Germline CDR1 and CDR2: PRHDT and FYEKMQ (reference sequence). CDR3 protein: CASSLGGQRRYEQYF. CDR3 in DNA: TGTGCCAGCAGCTTAGGGGGACAGAGACGCTACGAGCAGTACTTC.